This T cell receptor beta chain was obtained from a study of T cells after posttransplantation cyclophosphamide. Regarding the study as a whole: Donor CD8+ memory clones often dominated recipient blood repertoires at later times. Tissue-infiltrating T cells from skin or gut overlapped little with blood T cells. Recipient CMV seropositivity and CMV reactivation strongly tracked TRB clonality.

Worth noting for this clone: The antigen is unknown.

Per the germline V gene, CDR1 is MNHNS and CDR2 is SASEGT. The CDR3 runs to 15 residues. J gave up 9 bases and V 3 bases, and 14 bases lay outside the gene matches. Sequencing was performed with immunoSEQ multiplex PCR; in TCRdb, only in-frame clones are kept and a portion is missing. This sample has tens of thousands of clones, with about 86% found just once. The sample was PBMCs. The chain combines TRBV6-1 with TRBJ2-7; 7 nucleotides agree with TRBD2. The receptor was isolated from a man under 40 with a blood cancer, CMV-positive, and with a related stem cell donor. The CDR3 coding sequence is TGTGCCAGCAGTGAGAGGATTATGGCGGGAGACGCGCAGTACTTC. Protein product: CASSERIMAGDAQYF.